The 20 T cell receptor beta chains reported below all come from one sample, sequenced in a study of cytomegalovirus exposure and HLA in healthy donors. Clones were read by immunoSEQ multiplex PCR, and TCRdb kept only the in-frame ones, dropping some. The sample lists under 70,000 clones; roughly 90% were seen once. Sequenced material: PBMCs. These receptors all come from a woman younger than 35 in good health and CMV-seronegative.

CDR3 sequence reads: CATSSRTRDDGELFF. CDR3 sequence (DNA): TGTGCCACCAGCTCCCGAACCCGGGATGACGGGGAGCTGTTTTTT. The chain has TRBV15 and TRBJ2-2; D might be TRBD2 (5 bases). The CDR3 contains 15 residues. CDR1 and CDR2 (germline): LNHNV, YYDKDF (reference sequence). V was pared by 5 bases and J by 7 bases, with 17 bases between.

This clone has just one count. This rearrangement joins TRBV5-6 to TRBJ2-5; 9 positions agree with TRBD2. CDR3 size: 16 residues. The germline V gene has CDR1 SGHDT and CDR2 YYEEEE. The V and J ends lost 4 bases and 2 bases, in that order; junction bases with no gene match: 9. CDR3: CASSRAGSGGQETQYF. The CDR3, as DNA: TGTGCCAGCAGCCGGGCAGGTAGCGGGGGACAAGAGACCCAGTACTTC.

The gene calls are TRBV27 and TRBJ2-4; the match to TRBD1 covers 9 bases. The J segment lost 0 bases and the V segment lost 2 bases, leaving 5 bases of the junction unmatched. Germline values: CDR1 MNHEY, CDR2 SMNVEV (reference sequence). The CDR3 contains 17 residues. Here the CDR3 reads CASSLTHRGLAKNIQYF. CDR3 DNA sequence: TGTGCCAGCAGTTTAACCCACAGGGGGCTAGCCAAAAACATTCAGTACTTC.

The V call is TRBV7-6, the J call TRBJ1-6; 8 nucleotides agree with TRBD1. V was pared by 5 bases and J by 9 bases, with 12 bases of the junction left unmatched. The length of the CDR3 is 16 residues. The germline CDR1 and CDR2 sequences are SGHVS and FNYEAQ. CDR3 residues: CASSPKALDRVSPLHF. The CDR3 DNA reads TGTGCCAGCAGCCCAAAAGCACTGGACAGGGTTTCACCCCTCCACTTT.

On this clone itself: Other nucleotide sequences from this sample produce the same CDR3. This chain links TRBV7-9 with TRBJ2-7; 12 bases are a match to TRBD2. J lost 5 bases, V lost 1 base, and 3 bases had no gene match. The CDR3 has 15 amino acids. Germline values: CDR1 SEHNR, CDR2 FQNEAQ (reference sequence). The CDR3 protein is CASSLGLAGVNEQYF. CDR3 DNA sequence: TGTGCCAGCAGCTTAGGACTAGCGGGAGTCAACGAGCAGTACTTC.

The rearrangement links TRBV6-1 to TRBJ1-1, with D possibly TRBD1 on 6 matching bases. The CDR3 spans 14 residues. From germline, CDR1 is MNHNS and CDR2 SASEGT. Between the trimmed V and J ends, which lost 6 bases and 5 bases, there was a span of 16 bases. CDR3 in DNA: TGTGCCAGCAGCCAACTAAACAGGGATACTGAAGCTTTCTTT. Translation gives CASSQLNRDTEAFF.

The chain combines TRBV6-5 with TRBJ1-1; a weak D match, TRBD1 (6 bases). Looked up from germline, CDR1 is MNHEY and CDR2 is SVGAGI. V lost 5 bases and J lost 8, with 18 bases in between. The CDR3 spans 14 residues. The CDR3 sequence is CASSRDTLSPEAFF. The CDR3 DNA follows: TGTGCCAGCAGTCGGGACACCCTCTCCCCCGAAGCTTTCTTT.

The chain is built from TRBV30 and TRBJ2-5; TRBD1 might be the D (5 bases). The DNA end favors TRBJ2-7, so the J call may be wrong. Germline-derived CDR1 and CDR2 are GTSNPN and SVGIG (reference sequence). This CDR3 is 12 amino acids long. The CDR3 nucleotides are TGTGCCTGGAGTGTCCAGGGCCACGAGCAGTACTTC. This sequence encodes CAWSVQGHEQYF.

CDR3 sequence: CASSLAGYSTGELFF. In DNA form, the CDR3 reads TGCGCCAGCAGCTTAGCGGGATATTCGACCGGGGAGCTGTTTTTT. The chain couples TRBV5-1 to TRBJ2-2; 7 bases line up with TRBD2. Trimming at V came to 2 bases and at J to 5 bases, leaving 6 bases not matched to a gene. The CDR3 is made up of 15 amino acids. CDR1 and CDR2 from the germline V gene are SGHRS and YFSETQ.

The rearrangement joins TRBV4-2 to TRBJ2-3; D gene uncertain. The V and J ends lost 0 bases and 9 bases respectively, with 16 bases between them. This CDR3 region has 15 residues. Germline values: CDR1 LGHNA, CDR2 YNFKEQ. This CDR3 is CASSQDHRRRDTQYF. CDR3 nucleotide sequence: TGTGCCAGCAGCCAAGACCACCGGCGGCGAGACACGCAGTATTTT.

The chain is built from TRBV11-2 and TRBJ2-4, with a possible D match to TRBD1 (5 bases). The CDR3 is 16 residues long. Germline CDR1 SGHAT, CDR2 FQNNGV. V was pared by 1 base and J by 1 base, with 11 bases between. The CDR3 region is CASSLAGWMAKNIQYF. The CDR3 region has the DNA TGTGCCAGCAGCTTAGCAGGGTGGATGGCCAAAAACATTCAGTACTTC.

The chain joins TRBV5-1 to TRBJ2-1; no reliable D call. There are 13 residues in the CDR3. Trimming left V 4 bases short and J 5 bases short, with 10 bases between. CDR1 and CDR2 from the germline V gene are SGHRS and YFSETQ. The CDR3 protein is CASSNSKNNEQFF. CDR3 sequence (DNA): TGCGCCAGCAGCAACAGTAAAAACAATGAGCAGTTCTTC.

This chain connects TRBV6-1 to TRBJ1-2; 7 bases agree with TRBD1. In germline, CDR1 is MNHNS, CDR2 SASEGT. The CDR3 consists of 13 residues. Trimming cost V 4 bases and J 3 bases; bases outside gene matches: 2. DNA of the CDR3: TGTGCCAGCAGTGTCGACAGGGACTATGGCTACACCTTC. Its translation is CASSVDRDYGYTF.

V and J are TRBV6-1 and TRBJ1-2; 12 bases match TRBD1. The CDR3 has 15 residues. Per the germline V gene, CDR1 is MNHNS and CDR2 is SASEGT. V was clipped by 3 bases and J by 4 bases; unmatched bases: 3. The DNA for the CDR3 is TGTGCCAGCAGTGAGGGACAGGGGGCGATCTATGGCTACACCTTC. Translating it yields CASSEGQGAIYGYTF.

This rearrangement joins TRBV30 to TRBJ1-1, with D unclear. The CDR3 is made up of 15 amino acids. CDR1 is GTSNPN and CDR2 is SVGIG in the germline V gene (reference sequence). Written as DNA, the CDR3 is TGTGCTGGAGGCTCTGGGGAGGTGGGAAACACTGAAGCTTTCTTT. This sequence encodes CAGGSGEVGNTEAFF.

The V and J genes are TRBV18 and TRBJ2-1; TRBD2 matches at 11 bases. The CDR3 has 18 amino acids. CDR1 and CDR2 (germline): KGHSH, LQKENI. V gave up 2 bases and J gave up 7 bases; unmatched junction bases: 13. In DNA form, the CDR3 reads TGTGCCAGCTCACCATCGTTTCCTAGCGGGGGGAGTGGTAATGAGCAGTTCTTC. It encodes CASSPSFPSGGSGNEQFF.

This chain links TRBV30 with TRBJ2-5, with 7 bases aligning to TRBD2. V lost 3 bases, J lost 0 bases, and 19 bases stayed unmatched. CDR1 and CDR2 from the germline V gene are GTSNPN and SVGIG (reference sequence). This CDR3 comprises 19 residues. The CDR3 nucleotides read TGTGCCTGGAGCTGGGTCTCAGGGAGGGGCGCTAGGTACCAAGAGACCCAGTACTTC. It is translated as CAWSWVSGRGARYQETQYF. Filled out from reference TRBV30 and TRBJ2-5, the complete variable domain reads SQTIHQWPATLVQPVGSPLSLECTVEGTSNPNLYWYRQAAGRGLQLLFYSVGIGQISSEVPQNLSASRPQDRQFILSSKKLLLSDSGFYLCAWSWVSGRGARYQETQYFGPGTRLLVL.

The chain is built from TRBV5-1 and TRBJ2-7; D not certain. Germline loops: CDR1 SGHRS, CDR2 YFSETQ. The CDR3 is 14 amino acids. V shed 4 bases and J shed 4 bases, with 15 bases lying between them. CDR3 residues: CASSVAQPGYEQYF. DNA for the CDR3: TGCGCCAGCAGCGTGGCCCAGCCCGGGTACGAGCAGTACTTC.

V gene TRBV5-8 combines with J gene TRBJ2-1; 10 bases match TRBD2. Per the germline V gene, CDR1 is SGHTS and CDR2 is YDEGEE. This CDR3 is 16 amino acids long. V lost 7 bases to trimming and J lost 4 bases; unmatched junction nucleotides: 11. CDR3 amino acids: CASGRGSSGSYNEQFF. CDR3 in DNA: TGTGCCAGCGGCAGGGGGTCTAGCGGGAGTTACAATGAGCAGTTCTTC.

V and J are TRBV7-8 and TRBJ2-7; the match to TRBD1 covers 7 bases. V was clipped by 5 bases and J by 4 bases; unmatched bases: 11. The CDR3 length is 15 residues. Germline lookup yields CDR1 SGHVS and CDR2 FQNEAQ. The DNA for the CDR3 is TGTGCCAGCAGCCCCCGACAGGGTGCGTTTTACGAGCAGTACTTC. This codes for CASSPRQGAFYEQYF.